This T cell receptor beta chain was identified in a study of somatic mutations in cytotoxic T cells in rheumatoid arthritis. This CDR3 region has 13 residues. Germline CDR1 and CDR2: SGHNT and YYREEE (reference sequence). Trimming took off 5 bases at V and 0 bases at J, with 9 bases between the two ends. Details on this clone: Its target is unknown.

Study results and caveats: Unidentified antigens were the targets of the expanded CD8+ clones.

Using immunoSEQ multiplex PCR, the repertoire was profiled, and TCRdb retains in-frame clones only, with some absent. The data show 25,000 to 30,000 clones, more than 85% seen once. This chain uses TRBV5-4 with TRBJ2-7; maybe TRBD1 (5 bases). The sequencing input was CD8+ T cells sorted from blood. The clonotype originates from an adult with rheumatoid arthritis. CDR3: CASRGADSYEQYF. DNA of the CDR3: TGTGCCAGCAGAGGGGCGGACTCCTACGAGCAGTACTTC.